The text below deals with one T cell receptor (beta chain). It lacks a known antigen. Base quality data are lacking; no much larger clone is found one base away. The sample is drawn from a study of post-analysis software for immune sequencing data (dated by TCRdb to the mid-2010s). For context, the study as a whole: Disease courses on record covered relapsing-remitting, secondary progressive and progressive-relapsing multiple sclerosis, though some patients had no subtype annotation. The patient repertoires were compared against about a dozen previously published healthy control repertoires obtained from donors aged about 6 to 28 years. A subset of samples was prepared in parallel using single-end sample barcoding, then pooled and co-amplified after Illumina adapter ligation. The paper as a whole reports these results and caveats: The multiple sclerosis patient group was slightly younger than the control group. Compared with controls, multiple sclerosis patients had significantly lower normalized Chao1 diversity, a finding suggesting substantial peripheral T-cell clonal expansion. A few TRBV segments, including TRBV5-6, TRBV5-1 and TRBV20-1, were significantly more frequent in patients than controls. When samples were clustered directly using the F measure, samples prepared in the same batch co-clustered strongly, which prompted a batch-effect correction.

The library was made by PCR. Sequenced using an Illumina HiSeq 2500. Unique molecular identifiers were incorporated into TCR beta cDNA libraries to reduce PCR and sequencing biases. Per 1 to 10 million input T cells, approximately 500,000 cDNA molecules were obtained, such that each molecule approximated one T cell. The same protocol used for the earlier healthy control dataset was applied to prepare and sequence the patient libraries. Samples belonging to the same batch were prepared together, multiplexed and sequenced on a shared HiSeq lane. In the original analysis: Raw barcoded reads were processed with MIGEC, discarding single-read molecular identifier groups before consensus assembly and CDR3 extraction. VDJtools was used for post-analysis of the clonotype tables, and diversity was normalized by down-sampling every dataset to the size of the smallest sample. Repertoire overlap clustering matched CDR3 amino acid but not nucleotide sequences to correct batch-related cross-sample contamination. Through fastp at Q25 and MiXCR, TCRdb rebuilt clones from the public reads, retaining in-frame beta chains. Each CDR3 protein appears once, grouped with its most common genes and DNA. For this entry, the V and J calls and clone size follow TCRdb and not the study's own pipeline. For this sample there are roughly 730,000 distinct CDR3 sequences; about 27% appear just once. Roughly 0.53% of the sample comes from the top ten.

To demonstrate the VDJtools post-analysis software, TCR beta repertoires were profiled from the peripheral blood of 13 young patients with multiple sclerosis. The multiple sclerosis patients were children and adolescents ranging in age from 6 to 15 years. Trimming removed 2 bases from V and 0 bases from J; the gene matches leave 10 bases unexplained. According to the germline V gene, CDR1 reads SNHLY and CDR2 reads FYNNEI. Inclusive of the bounding cysteine and phenylalanine, the CDR3 is 18 residues long. The retained sequence is limited to the CDR3, 54 bases, with the frame set at the first base. This TCR was recovered from a girl between 5 and 17 years old with multiple sclerosis. The rearranged segments are TRBV2 and TRBJ2-1; a stretch of 7 junction bases matches TRBD2. What was sequenced was blood. DNA sequence: TGTGCCAGCAGTGAACGCCACTCTAGCGGCAGCTCCTACAATGAGCAGTTCTTC. Its product reads: CASSERHSSGSSYNEQFF.